A single T cell receptor beta chain is shown here with its context. Its target is not known. Trimming shortened V by 5 bases and J by 4 bases, and 15 bases separated the two germline ends. CDR1 SEHNR and CDR2 FQNEAQ come from the germline V gene (reference sequence). This CDR3 has 15 amino acids. The source of the sample is a study of post-analysis software for immune sequencing data. Broader study findings: Strong co-clustering by F measure was evident for samples that had been prepared in the same batch. Compared with controls, patients showed significantly lower normalized Chao1 diversity. Compared with controls, patients had more of roughly 5 TRBV segments, including TRBV5-6, TRBV5-1 and TRBV20-1.

Each TCR beta cDNA library carried unique molecular identifiers. TCRdb itself ran the PCR reads through MiXCR, one entry per CDR3 protein. The sample lists approximately 360,000 distinct CDR3 sequences; less than 40% were seen once. Sequenced sample: blood. V is TRBV7-9 and J is TRBJ2-1, with a possible D match to TRBD2 (6 bases). The receptor's source is a girl aged 10 to 17 with multiple sclerosis. DNA of the CDR3: TGTGCCAGCAGCCGCGGGACGGGAGAGTACAATGAGCAGTTCTTC. Its translation is CASSRGTGEYNEQFF.